The clone carrying this T cell receptor beta chain is large (0.1 to 1%) by share. The antigen remains undetermined. Points from the study as a whole: Greatest tumor Treg TCR overlap was with tumor naive CD4+ cells. In terms of TCR gene usage, tumor memory CD4+ T cells clustered together with blood and lymph node memory CD4+ cells, as well as with lymph node naive CD4+ cells.

The CDR3 totals 13 residues. Trimming removed 2 bases from V and 0 bases from J, with 4 bases in between. Purified naive CD4+ T cells were depleted of CD25+ Tregs. Adaptor-ligated barcode primers were used to amplify TRBV12-4/TRBJ1-2 clonotypes. TCRdb re-called the multiplex PCR reads through MiXCR, storing one row per CDR3 protein. Counted here are 600 or so distinct CDR3 sequences, 12% to 15% occurring once; the ten biggest clones make up 20% to 25%. Material for sequencing was naive CD4+ T cells sorted from blood. As to subset: naive CD4+ T cells, CD4+CD45RA+CD25-. The sequence derives from a female donor with breast cancer. This chain uses TRBV12-3 or TRBV12-4 with TRBJ1-2; D uncertain. The CDR3 DNA reads TGTGCCAGCAGTTTATCGGCTAACTATGGCTACACCTTC. Translation gives CASSLSANYGYTF.